This TCR beta chain appears in the sequencing data of a study of cytomegalovirus exposure and HLA in healthy donors. Findings and caveats of the study: Later on, a genetic analysis was performed. It linked a missense variant in DCLRE1C with V- and J-gene trimming of TCR beta.

On this clone itself: Its matching antigen is unknown.

CDR3 length: 13 residues. Per germline, CDR1 MNHNS and CDR2 SASEGT. V lost 6 bases to trimming and J lost 6 bases; unmatched junction nucleotides: 4. This PCR relied on a set of 60 Vbeta primers and 13 Jbeta primers. The repertoire was sequenced with immunoSEQ multiplex PCR; TCRdb's copy has only in-frame clones and lacks some. The sample holds 150,000 to 200,000 clones, just over 75% seen once. The origin of this receptor is a woman in her 40s in good health and CMV-seronegative. Material for sequencing was PBMCs. The V and J genes are TRBV6-1 and TRBJ1-1, with TRBD1 matching over 10 bases. This CDR3 is CASRRQGAPEAFF. The CDR3 DNA sequence: TGTGCCAGCAGAAGACAGGGGGCCCCTGAAGCTTTCTTT.